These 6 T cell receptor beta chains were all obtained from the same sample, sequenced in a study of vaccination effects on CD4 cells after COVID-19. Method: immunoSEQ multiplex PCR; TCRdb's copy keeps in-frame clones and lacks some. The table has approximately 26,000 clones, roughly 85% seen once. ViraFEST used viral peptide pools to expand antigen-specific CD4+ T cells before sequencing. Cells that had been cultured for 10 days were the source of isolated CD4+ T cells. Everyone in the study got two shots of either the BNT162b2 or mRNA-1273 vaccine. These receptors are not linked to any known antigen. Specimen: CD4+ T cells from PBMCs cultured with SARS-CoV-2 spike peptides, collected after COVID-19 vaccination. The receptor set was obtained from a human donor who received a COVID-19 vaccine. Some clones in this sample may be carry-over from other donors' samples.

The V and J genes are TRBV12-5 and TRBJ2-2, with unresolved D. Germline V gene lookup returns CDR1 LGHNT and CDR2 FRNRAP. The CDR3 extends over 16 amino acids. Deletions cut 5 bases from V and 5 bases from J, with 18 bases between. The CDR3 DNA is TGTGCTAGTGGTACCAAACTATCGGAACCTACCGGGGAGCTGTTTTTT. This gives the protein CASGTKLSEPTGELFF.

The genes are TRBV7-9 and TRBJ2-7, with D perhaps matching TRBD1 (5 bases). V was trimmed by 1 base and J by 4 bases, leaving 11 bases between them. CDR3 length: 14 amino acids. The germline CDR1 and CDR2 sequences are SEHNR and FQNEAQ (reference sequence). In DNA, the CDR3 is TGTGCCAGCAGCTTAGGGCCCACAGGTTACGAGCAGTACGTC. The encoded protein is CASSLGPTGYEQYV.

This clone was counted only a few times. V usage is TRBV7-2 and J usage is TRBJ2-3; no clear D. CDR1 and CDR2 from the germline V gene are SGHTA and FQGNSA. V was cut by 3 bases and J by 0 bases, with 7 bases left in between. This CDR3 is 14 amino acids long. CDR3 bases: TGTGCCAGCAGCTTGTTGTTTAGCACAGATACGCAGTATTTT. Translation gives CASSLLFSTDTQYF.

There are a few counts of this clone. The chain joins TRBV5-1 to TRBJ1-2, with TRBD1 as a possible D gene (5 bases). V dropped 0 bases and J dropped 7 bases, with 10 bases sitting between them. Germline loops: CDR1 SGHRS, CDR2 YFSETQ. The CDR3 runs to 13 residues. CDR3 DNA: TGCGCCAGCAGCTTGGTGGGGGACCCTGGCTACACCTTC. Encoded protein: CASSLVGDPGYTF.

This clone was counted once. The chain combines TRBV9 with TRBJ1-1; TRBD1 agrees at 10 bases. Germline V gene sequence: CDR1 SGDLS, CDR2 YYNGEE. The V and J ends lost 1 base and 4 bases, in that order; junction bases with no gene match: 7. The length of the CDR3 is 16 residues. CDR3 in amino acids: CASSVRWDRGSTEAFF. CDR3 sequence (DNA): TGTGCCAGCAGCGTACGGTGGGACAGGGGTAGCACTGAAGCTTTCTTT.

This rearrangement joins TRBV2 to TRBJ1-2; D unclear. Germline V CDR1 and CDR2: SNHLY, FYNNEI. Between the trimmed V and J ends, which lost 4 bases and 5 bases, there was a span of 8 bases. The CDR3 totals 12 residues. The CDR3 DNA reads TGTGCCAGCAGTGGGAGGGATTATGGCTACACCTTC. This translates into CASSGRDYGYTF.